This passage covers 14 T cell receptor beta chains from one sample sequenced in a study of OX40 agonist ivuxolimab in advanced cancers. Data came from immunoSEQ multiplex PCR; TCRdb stores just in-frame clones and leaves some out. The repertoire holds 100,000 or so clones, with around 85% as singletons. The sample was CD4+ or CD8+ T cells sorted from blood, taken in a trial of the OX40 agonist ivuxolimab. The receptors derive from an adult with an advanced solid tumor such as melanoma, head and neck, liver or kidney cancer.

In nucleotides, the CDR3 is TGTGCCAGCAGCACAGGGGGCAATCAGCCCCAGCATTTT. Its translation is CASSTGGNQPQHF. The rearrangement uses TRBV11-2 and TRBJ1-5; 7 nucleotides agree with TRBD1. CDR1 and CDR2 (germline): SGHAT, FQNNGV. The CDR3 contains 13 residues. The junction had 0 bases not matched to a gene; V was cut back by 5 bases and J by 2 bases.

This chain joins TRBV2 and TRBJ2-1; D uncertain. Looked up from germline, CDR1 is SNHLY and CDR2 is FYNNEI. Trimming removed 2 bases at V and 6 bases at J, with 8 bases between. The CDR3 sequence is 13 residues long. The CDR3 here is CASSEQPLNEQFF. CDR3 nucleotides: TGTGCCAGCAGTGAACAGCCCCTCAATGAGCAGTTCTTC.

This rearrangement joins TRBV6-5 to TRBJ2-3, with D uncertain. The CDR3 runs to 14 residues. From germline, CDR1 is MNHEY and CDR2 SVGAGI. Trimming cost V 9 bases and J 2 bases, with 15 bases left between them. The CDR3 DNA reads TGTGCCAGTGGCCGGGCAGCTGACACAGATACGCAGTATTTT. Its protein product is CASGRAADTDTQYF.

V gene TRBV10-3 combines with J gene TRBJ2-3, with D possibly TRBD1 on 6 matching bases. The V gene's germline CDR1 is ENHRY and CDR2 SYGVKD. The CDR3 extends over 14 amino acids. The V end was cut by 9 bases, the J end by 4 bases, with 17 bases between. CDR3 loop: CAMGGGLGADTQYF. The CDR3 DNA sequence: TGTGCCATGGGTGGGGGCCTCGGGGCAGATACGCAGTATTTT.

The genes are TRBV7-2 and TRBJ2-7, with a tentative D call TRBD2 (5 bases). Between the trimmed V and J ends, which lost 5 bases and 2 bases, there was a span of 19 bases. The CDR3 sequence is 16 residues long. Germline CDR1 reads SGHTA; CDR2 reads FQGNSA. The CDR3 protein is CASSRRTESSTYEQYF. CDR3 coding DNA: TGTGCCAGCAGCCGGCGGACTGAATCTTCAACCTACGAGCAGTACTTC.

The V call is TRBV19, the J call TRBJ2-1, with 9 bases lining up with TRBD2. Per the germline V gene, CDR1 is LNHDA and CDR2 is SQIVND (reference sequence). V dropped 7 bases and J dropped 10; count of bases not matched to a gene: 8. The CDR3 totals 13 residues. The CDR3: CASKGLASREQFF. In nucleotides, the CDR3 is TGTGCCAGTAAGGGACTAGCTAGTCGAGAGCAGTTCTTC.

This sequence joins TRBV2 and TRBJ1-4; D uncertain. The CDR3 spans 15 residues. Germline V gene data show CDR1 as SNHLY and CDR2 as FYNNEI. Trimming took off 8 bases at V and 3 bases at J, with 16 bases between the two ends. This CDR3 is CASGPLGIPNEKLFF. The CDR3 DNA reads as TGTGCCAGCGGGCCTCTGGGGATCCCTAATGAAAAACTGTTTTTT.

The chain couples TRBV19 to TRBJ2-6; 13 nucleotides align to TRBD2. The V segment lost 5 bases and the J segment 2 bases; nucleotides outside the gene matches: 6. Germline values: CDR1 LNHDA, CDR2 SQIVND (reference sequence). The CDR3 loop spans 18 amino acids. CDR3 amino acids: CASSPRLAGGAGANVLTF. The CDR3 DNA sequence: TGTGCCAGTAGTCCCCGACTAGCGGGGGGCGCTGGGGCCAACGTCCTGACTTTC.

This clone was seen a single time. V is TRBV9 and J is TRBJ2-5; the D gene is possibly TRBD1 (6 bases). The V end lost 3 bases, the J end lost 6 bases, and 21 bases lay between the germline ends. The germline CDR1 and CDR2 sequences are SGDLS and YYNGEE. This CDR3 is 16 amino acids long. The CDR3 DNA follows: TGTGCCAGCAGCGGAGGGGGAGCTGGAACAGATAAGACCCAGTACTTC. This encodes CASSGGGAGTDKTQYF.

CDR3 nucleotides: TGTGCCAGCGCTCTACAGCGGGGGGCTGCGAGAGAGCAGTTCTTC. Amino acid sequence: CASALQRGAAREQFF. This chain connects TRBV6-5 to TRBJ2-1, with 9 bases that match TRBD2. This CDR3 has 15 amino acids. Germline trimming cut 8 bases from V and 10 bases from J; bases unmatched to any gene: 15. Looked up from germline, CDR1 is MNHEY and CDR2 is SVGAGI.

The J gene is TRBJ2-5, the V gene TRBV7-2; 8 bases map to TRBD1. The CDR3 is 15 amino acids. Germline V gene lookup returns CDR1 SGHTA and CDR2 FQGNSA. After removal of 5 bases from V and 2 bases from J, the junction contained 7 bases not matched to a gene. The CDR3 region has the DNA TGTGCCAGCAGCGCTGGACAGGGTAAACAAGAGACCCAGTACTTC. Its protein is CASSAGQGKQETQYF. Full variable domain (rest looked up from reference TRBV7-2 and TRBJ2-5): GAGVSQSPSNKVTEKGKDVELRCDPISGHTALYWYRQSLGQGLEFLIYFQGNSAPDKSGLPSDRFSAERTGGSVSTLTIQRTQQEDSAVYLCASSAGQGKQETQYFGPGTRLLVL.

The chain recombines TRBV6-6 with TRBJ1-5; D is perhaps TRBD1 (5 bases). This CDR3 is built from 15 residues. The V gene's germline CDR1 is MNHNY and CDR2 SVGAGI (reference sequence). Trimming left V 6 bases short and J 1 base short, with 13 bases between. CDR3 nucleotides: TGTGCCAGCAGCCCCAGGGACCCAAGCAATCAGCCCCAGCATTTT. This encodes CASSPRDPSNQPQHF.

The rearrangement joins TRBV29-1 to TRBJ2-7, with 9 positions matching TRBD1. Germline loops: CDR1 SQVTM, CDR2 ANQGSEA. The CDR3 covers 17 residues. Trimming cost V 6 bases and J 2 bases; bases outside gene matches: 17. The CDR3, as DNA: TGCAGCGTAGTTCCGGGACAGGGCGCCCTTGTTCCCTACGAGCAGTACTTC. This translates into CSVVPGQGALVPYEQYF.

The chain uses TRBV5-8 and TRBJ1-2; weak D call: TRBD1 (5 bases). Germline CDR1 reads SGHTS; CDR2 reads YDEGEE. With 1 base removed from V and 5 bases from J, the gap between germline ends came to 12 bases. The CDR3 contains 14 residues. The CDR3: CASSLMAGTYGYTF. As DNA, the CDR3 is TGTGCCAGCAGCTTGATGGCAGGGACGTATGGCTACACCTTC.